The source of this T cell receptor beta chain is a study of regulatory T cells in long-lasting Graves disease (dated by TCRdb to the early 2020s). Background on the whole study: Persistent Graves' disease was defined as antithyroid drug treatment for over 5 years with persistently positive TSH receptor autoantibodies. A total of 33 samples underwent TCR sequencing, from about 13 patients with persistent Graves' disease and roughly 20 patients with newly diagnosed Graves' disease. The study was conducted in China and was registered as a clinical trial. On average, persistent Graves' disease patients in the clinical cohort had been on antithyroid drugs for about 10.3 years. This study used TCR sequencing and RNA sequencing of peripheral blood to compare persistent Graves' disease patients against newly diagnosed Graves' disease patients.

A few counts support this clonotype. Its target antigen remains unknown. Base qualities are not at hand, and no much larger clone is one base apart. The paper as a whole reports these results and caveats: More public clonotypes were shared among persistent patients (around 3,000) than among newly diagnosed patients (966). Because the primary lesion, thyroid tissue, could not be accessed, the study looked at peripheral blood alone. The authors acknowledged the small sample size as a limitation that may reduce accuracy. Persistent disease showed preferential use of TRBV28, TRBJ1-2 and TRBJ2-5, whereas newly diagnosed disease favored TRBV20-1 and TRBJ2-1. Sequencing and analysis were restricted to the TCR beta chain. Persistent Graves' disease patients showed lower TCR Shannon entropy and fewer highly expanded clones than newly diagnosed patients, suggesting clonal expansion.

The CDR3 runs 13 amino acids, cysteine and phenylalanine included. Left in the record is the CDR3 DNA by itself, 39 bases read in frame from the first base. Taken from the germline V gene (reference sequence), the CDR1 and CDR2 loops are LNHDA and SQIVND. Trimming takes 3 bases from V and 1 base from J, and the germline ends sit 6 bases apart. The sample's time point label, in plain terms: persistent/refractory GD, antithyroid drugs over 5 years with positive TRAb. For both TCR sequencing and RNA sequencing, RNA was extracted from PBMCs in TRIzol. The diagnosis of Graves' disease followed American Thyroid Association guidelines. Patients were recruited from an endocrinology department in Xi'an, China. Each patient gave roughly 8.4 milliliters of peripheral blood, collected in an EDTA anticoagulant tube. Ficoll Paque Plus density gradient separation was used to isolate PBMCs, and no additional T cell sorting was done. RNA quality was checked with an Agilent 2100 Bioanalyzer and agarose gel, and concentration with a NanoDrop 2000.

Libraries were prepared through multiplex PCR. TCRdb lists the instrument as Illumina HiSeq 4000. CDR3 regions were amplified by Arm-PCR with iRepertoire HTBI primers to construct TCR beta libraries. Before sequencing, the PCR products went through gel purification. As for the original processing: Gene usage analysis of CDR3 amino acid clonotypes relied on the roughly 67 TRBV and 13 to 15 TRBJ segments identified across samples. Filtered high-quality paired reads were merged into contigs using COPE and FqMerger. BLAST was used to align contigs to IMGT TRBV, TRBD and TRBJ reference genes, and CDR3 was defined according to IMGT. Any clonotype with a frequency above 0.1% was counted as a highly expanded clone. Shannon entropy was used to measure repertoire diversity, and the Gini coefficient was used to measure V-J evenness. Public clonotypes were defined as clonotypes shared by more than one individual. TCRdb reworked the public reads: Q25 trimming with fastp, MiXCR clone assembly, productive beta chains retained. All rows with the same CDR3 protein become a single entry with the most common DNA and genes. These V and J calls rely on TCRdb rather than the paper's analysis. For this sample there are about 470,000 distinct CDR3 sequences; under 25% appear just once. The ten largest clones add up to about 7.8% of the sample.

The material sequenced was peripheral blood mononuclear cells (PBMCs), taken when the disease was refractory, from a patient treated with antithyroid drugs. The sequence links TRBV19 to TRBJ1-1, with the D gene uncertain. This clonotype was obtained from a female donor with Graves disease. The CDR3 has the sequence CASSIAANTEAFF. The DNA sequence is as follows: TGTGCCAGTAGTATTGCGGCGAACACTGAAGCTTTCTTT.